This TCR beta chain comes out of a study of T cell repertoires in cytomegalovirus infection (dated by TCRdb to between 2018 and 2020). As for the study more broadly: The peptide stimulations were aimed at well-studied HLA-B-restricted epitopes as well as recently identified HLA-C-restricted CMV epitopes, whose presentation resists viral immunomodulation. Donor HLA type was relevant to the analysis, because carriage of CMV infection together with the matching HLA type was indicated by public TCR beta signatures. General conclusions and limits of the study: The ex vivo response was dominated by HLA-C-restricted CMV-specific TCR beta clonotypes, which also provided the single most frequent clonotype in two of eight donors. Carriers of CMV infection plus the relevant HLA type were discriminated by the cumulative frequency of public TCR beta family members in the study cohort and in an independent roughly 350-donor cohort.

In the case of this clonotype: Its antigen specificity is not known. One base away there is no much larger clone; base qualities are not given.

Trimming removed 2 bases from V and 2 bases from J, leaving 9 bases between the germline ends. The germline V gene gives CDR1 as SQVTM and CDR2 as ANQGSEA. The CDR3 numbers 13 residues from cysteine through phenylalanine. Only CDR3 DNA is held: 39 bases, read in frame from base 1. The label giving this sample's treatment or condition can be read as: in vitro stimulation with specific CMV peptide epitopes to enrich CMV-specific T cells. The sequencer listed for this sample is Illumina HiSeq 1500. Starting from the raw public reads, TCRdb applied fastp trimming at Q25, assembled clones with MiXCR and retained in-frame beta chains. Records with the same CDR3 protein are collapsed into one entry carrying the most frequent genes and DNA. Counted in this sample were over 250,000 distinct CDR3 sequences; less than 25% of them appeared once. Of the sample, approximately 19% falls within the top ten clones.

Sample: cultured PBMCs, taken from culture after CMV antigen stimulation. This TCR derives from a human donor in good health (CMV status not recorded). Some clones in this sample may be carry-over from other donors' samples. The sequence links TRBV29-1 to TRBJ1-1; the D region possibly corresponds to TRBD1 (6 bases align). The CDR3 amino acid sequence is: CSVESGVNTEAFF. The DNA reads as follows: TGCAGCGTTGAATCAGGGGTTAACACTGAAGCTTTCTTT.